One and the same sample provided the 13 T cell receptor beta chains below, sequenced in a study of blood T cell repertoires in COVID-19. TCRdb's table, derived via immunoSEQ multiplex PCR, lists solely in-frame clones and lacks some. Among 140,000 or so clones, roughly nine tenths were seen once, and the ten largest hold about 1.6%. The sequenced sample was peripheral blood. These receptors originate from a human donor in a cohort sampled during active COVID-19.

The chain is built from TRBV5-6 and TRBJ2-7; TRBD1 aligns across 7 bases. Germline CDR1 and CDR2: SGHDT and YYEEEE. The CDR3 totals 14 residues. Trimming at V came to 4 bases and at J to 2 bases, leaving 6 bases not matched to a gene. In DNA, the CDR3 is TGTGCCAGCAGCATGGGACAGTGGGCCTACGAGCAGTACTTC. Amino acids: CASSMGQWAYEQYF. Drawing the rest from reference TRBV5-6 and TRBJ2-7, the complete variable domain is DAGVTQSPTHLIKTRGQQVTLRCSPKSGHDTVSWYQQALGQGPQFIFQYYEEEERQRGNFPDRFSGHQFPNYSSELNVNALLLGDSALYLCASSMGQWAYEQYFGPGTRLTVT.

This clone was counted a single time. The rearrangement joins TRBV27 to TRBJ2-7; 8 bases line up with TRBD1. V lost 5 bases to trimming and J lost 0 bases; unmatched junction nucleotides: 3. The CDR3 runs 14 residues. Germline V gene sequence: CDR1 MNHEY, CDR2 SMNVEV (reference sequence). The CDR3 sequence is CASSHRGNSYEQYF. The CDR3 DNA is TGTGCCAGCAGTCACAGGGGGAACTCCTACGAGCAGTACTTC.

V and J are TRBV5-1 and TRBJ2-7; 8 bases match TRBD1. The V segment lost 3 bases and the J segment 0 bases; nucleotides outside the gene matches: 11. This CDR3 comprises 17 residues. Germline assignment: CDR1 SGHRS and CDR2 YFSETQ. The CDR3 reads CASSSLPGQESSYEQYF. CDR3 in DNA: TGCGCCAGCAGCTCTCTTCCGGGACAGGAAAGCTCCTACGAGCAGTACTTC.

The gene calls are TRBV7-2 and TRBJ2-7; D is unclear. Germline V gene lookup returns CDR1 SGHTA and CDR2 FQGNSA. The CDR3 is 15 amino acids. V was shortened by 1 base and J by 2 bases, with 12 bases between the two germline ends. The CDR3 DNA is TGTGCCAGCAGCTTAGTACGTCAGAATCCCTACGAGCAGTACTTC. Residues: CASSLVRQNPYEQYF.

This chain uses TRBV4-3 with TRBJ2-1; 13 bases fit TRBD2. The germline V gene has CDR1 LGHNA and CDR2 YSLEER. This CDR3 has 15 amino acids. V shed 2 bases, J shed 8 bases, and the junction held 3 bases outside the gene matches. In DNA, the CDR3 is TGCGCCAGCAGCCAAACTAGCGGGGGGGTCTATGAGCAGTTCTTC. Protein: CASSQTSGGVYEQFF.

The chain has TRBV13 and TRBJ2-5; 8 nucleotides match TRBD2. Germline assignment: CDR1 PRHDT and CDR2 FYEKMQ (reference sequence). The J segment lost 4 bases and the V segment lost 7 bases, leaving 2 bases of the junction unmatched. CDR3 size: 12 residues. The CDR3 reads CASTRGGETQYF. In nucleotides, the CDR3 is TGTGCCAGCACCCGGGGGGGAGAGACCCAGTACTTC.

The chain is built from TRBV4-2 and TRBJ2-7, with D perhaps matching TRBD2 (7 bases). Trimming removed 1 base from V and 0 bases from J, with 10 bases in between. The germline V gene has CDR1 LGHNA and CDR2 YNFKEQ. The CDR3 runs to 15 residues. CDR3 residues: CASSQVGGGSYEQYF. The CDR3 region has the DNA TGTGCCAGCAGCCAAGTAGGGGGGGGCTCCTACGAGCAGTACTTC.

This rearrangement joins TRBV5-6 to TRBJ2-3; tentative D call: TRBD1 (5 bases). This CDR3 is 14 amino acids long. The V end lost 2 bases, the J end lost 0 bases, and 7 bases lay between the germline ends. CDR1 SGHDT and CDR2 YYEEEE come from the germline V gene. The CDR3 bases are TGTGCCAGCAGCTTAGGGGATAGCACAGATACGCAGTATTTT. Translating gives CASSLGDSTDTQYF.

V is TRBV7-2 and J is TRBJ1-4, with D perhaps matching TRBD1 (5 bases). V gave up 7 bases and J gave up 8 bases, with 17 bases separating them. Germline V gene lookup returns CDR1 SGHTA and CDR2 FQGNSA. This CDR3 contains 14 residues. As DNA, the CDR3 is TGTGCCAGCACCTCTAGTGCGGGGGAGGAAAAACTGTTTTTT. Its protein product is CASTSSAGEEKLFF.

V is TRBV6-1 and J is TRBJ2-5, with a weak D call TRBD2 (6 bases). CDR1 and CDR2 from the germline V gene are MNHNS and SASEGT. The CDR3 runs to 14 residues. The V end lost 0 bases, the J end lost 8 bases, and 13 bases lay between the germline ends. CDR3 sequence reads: CASSEAPGEATQYF. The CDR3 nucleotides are TGTGCCAGCAGTGAAGCGCCGGGGGAGGCTACCCAGTACTTC.

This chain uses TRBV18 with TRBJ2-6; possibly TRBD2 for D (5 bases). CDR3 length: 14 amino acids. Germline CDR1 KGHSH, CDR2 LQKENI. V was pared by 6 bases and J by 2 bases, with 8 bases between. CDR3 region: CASSSGAGANVLTF. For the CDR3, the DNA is TGTGCCAGCTCCTCCGGGGCTGGGGCCAACGTCCTGACTTTC.

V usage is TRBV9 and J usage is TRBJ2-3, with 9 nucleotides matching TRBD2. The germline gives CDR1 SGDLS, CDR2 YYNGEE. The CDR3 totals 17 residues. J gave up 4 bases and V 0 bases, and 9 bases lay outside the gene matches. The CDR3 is CASSVGWAGGPSDTQYF. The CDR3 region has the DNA TGTGCCAGCAGCGTAGGATGGGCGGGGGGGCCGTCAGATACGCAGTATTTT.

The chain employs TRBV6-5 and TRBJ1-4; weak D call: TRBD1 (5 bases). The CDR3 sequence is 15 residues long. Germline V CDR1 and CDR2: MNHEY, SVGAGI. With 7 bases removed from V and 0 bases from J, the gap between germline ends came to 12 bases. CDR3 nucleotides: TGTGCCAGCACTTGGGGCCTTGCAACTAATGAAAAACTGTTTTTT. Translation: CASTWGLATNEKLFF.